One sample yielded the 17 T cell receptor beta chains listed below, sequenced in a study of cytomegalovirus exposure and HLA in healthy donors. The repertoire was sequenced with immunoSEQ multiplex PCR; TCRdb's copy has only in-frame clones and lacks some. The sample includes 200,000 to 250,000 clones, 80% to 95% of them seen just once. Input material: PBMCs. The receptors were sampled from a woman between 18 and 29 years old in good health and CMV-seronegative.

Only a few counts were recorded for this clone. The chain is built from TRBV30 and TRBJ1-1; no clear D gene. Germline V CDR1 and CDR2: GTSNPN, SVGIG (reference sequence). This CDR3 has 15 amino acids. V shed 2 bases and J shed 2 bases, with 15 bases lying between them. CDR3 sequence: CAWSPRIGANTEAFF. CDR3 nucleotide sequence: TGTGCCTGGAGTCCCCGAATAGGAGCAAACACTGAAGCTTTCTTT.

This clone appeared a single time. V gene TRBV6-6 combines with J gene TRBJ2-5, with 11 nucleotides matching TRBD2. The trim removed 6 bases at V and 3 bases at J, leaving 3 bases unmatched. CDR3 length: 14 amino acids. CDR1 is MNHNY, CDR2 SVGAGI, per germline (reference sequence). CDR3 protein: CASRFSGREETQYF. The CDR3 coding sequence is TGTGCCAGCAGATTTAGCGGGAGGGAAGAGACCCAGTACTTC.

The chain combines TRBV7-9 with TRBJ1-1; D perhaps matches TRBD1 (5 bases). The CDR3 contains 14 residues. CDR1 SEHNR and CDR2 FQNEAQ come from the germline V gene (reference sequence). Trimming stripped 5 bases from V and 4 bases from J, with 14 bases between. The CDR3 coding sequence is TGTGCCAGCAGCGTTATAACAGGTTTCACTGAAGCTTTCTTT. Protein product: CASSVITGFTEAFF. The variable domain in full, completed from reference TRBV7-9 and TRBJ1-1, reads DTGVSQNPRHKITKRGQNVTFRCDPISEHNRLYWYRQTLGQGPEFLTYFQNEAQLEKSRLLSDRFSAERPKGSFSTLEIQRTEQGDSAMYLCASSVITGFTEAFFGQGTRLTVV.

This chain joins TRBV5-1 and TRBJ2-3, with D perhaps TRBD2 (6 bases). Trimming shortened V by 0 bases and J by 6 bases, and 11 bases separated the two germline ends. The CDR3 totals 14 residues. Germline V gene lookup returns CDR1 SGHRS and CDR2 YFSETQ. CDR3 sequence: CASSLDGSEDTQYF. The CDR3 DNA sequence: TGCGCCAGCAGCTTGGACGGGAGTGAGGATACGCAGTATTTT. Full variable domain (missing parts from reference TRBV5-1 and TRBJ2-3): KAGVTQTPRYLIKTRGQQVTLSCSPISGHRSVSWYQQTPGQGLQFLFEYFSETQRNKGNFPGRFSGRQFSNSRSEMNVSTLELGDSALYLCASSLDGSEDTQYFGPGTRLTVL.

The V gene is TRBV4-1, the J gene TRBJ2-7; TRBD2 aligns across 9 bases. The V and J ends lost 3 bases and 7 bases, in that order; junction bases with no gene match: 4. The length of the CDR3 is 13 residues. CDR1 is MGHRA and CDR2 is YSYEKL in the germline V gene. The CDR3 region is CASSHLTSGEQYF. CDR3 DNA sequence: TGCGCCAGCAGCCACCTAACTAGCGGGGAGCAGTACTTC.

The chain carries TRBV5-1 and TRBJ1-1; D gene unclear. The V gene's germline CDR1 is SGHRS and CDR2 YFSETQ. This CDR3 comprises 14 residues. V was clipped by 4 bases and J by 1 base, with 11 bases between them. The CDR3 loop is CASSLTQENTEAFF. The CDR3 DNA follows: TGCGCCAGCAGCCTGACACAAGAGAACACTGAAGCTTTCTTT.

V usage is TRBV4-2 and J usage is TRBJ2-2, with D possibly TRBD2 on 6 matching bases. This CDR3 spans 17 amino acids. CDR1 is LGHNA and CDR2 is YNFKEQ in the germline V gene. With 0 bases removed from V and 2 bases from J, the gap between germline ends came to 13 bases. CDR3 region: CASSQDWGLVNTGELFF. In nucleotides, the CDR3 is TGTGCCAGCAGCCAAGATTGGGGACTCGTAAACACCGGGGAGCTGTTTTTT.

In this sample, this clone turned up once. The chain recombines TRBV5-6 with TRBJ1-1, with 12 bases matching TRBD1. With 1 base clipped from V and 5 bases from J, the junction kept 6 bases outside the gene matches. The CDR3 has 16 residues. The V gene's germline CDR1 is SGHDT and CDR2 YYEEEE. CDR3 loop: CASSLYRGQGATEAFF. The CDR3 DNA sequence: TGTGCCAGCAGCTTGTATAGGGGACAGGGGGCGACTGAAGCTTTCTTT.

For the CDR3, the DNA is TGTGCCAGCAGTTTCAAAGGGGGCTCGGCTGAAGCTTTCTTT. Translation gives CASSFKGGSAEAFF. The genes are TRBV28 and TRBJ1-1; 7 bases match TRBD1. Trimming took 3 bases from V and 6 from J; bases not matched to a gene: 7. This CDR3 spans 14 amino acids. Germline V gene sequence: CDR1 MDHEN, CDR2 SYDVKM.

There are a few counts of this clone. V gene TRBV30 combines with J gene TRBJ1-1; D gene unclear. Trimming stripped 3 bases from V and 9 bases from J, with 11 bases between. This CDR3 has 11 amino acids. Germline loops: CDR1 GTSNPN, CDR2 SVGIG (reference sequence). The CDR3 here is CAWRDGRKAFF. CDR3 in DNA: TGTGCCTGGAGGGACGGGAGGAAAGCTTTCTTT.

This clone was counted between two and nine times. This chain uses TRBV28 with TRBJ1-1; D gene uncertain. CDR3 length equals 18 residues. Trimming pared 5 bases from V and 4 bases from J, leaving 26 bases between. Germline V gene lookup returns CDR1 MDHEN and CDR2 SYDVKM. In DNA, the CDR3 is TGTGCCAGCAGTCCTTTTTACGGTCGGGGAAACAAGGCCACTGAAGCTTTCTTT. It yields the protein CASSPFYGRGNKATEAFF.

V gene TRBV30 combines with J gene TRBJ2-7; TRBD1 is a possible D gene (6 bases). With 0 bases removed from V and 3 bases from J, the gap between germline ends came to 12 bases. From germline, CDR1 is GTSNPN and CDR2 SVGIG (reference sequence). The CDR3 covers 14 residues. For the CDR3, the DNA is TGTGCCTGGAGTGTAACAGGGATGGACTACGAGCAGTACTTC. Protein product: CAWSVTGMDYEQYF.

The chain is built from TRBV19 and TRBJ1-1; 8 nucleotides align to TRBD1. CDR3 length: 14 amino acids. The germline V gene encodes CDR1 LNHDA and CDR2 SQIVND (reference sequence). Unmatched junction bases numbered 13, after V lost 10 bases and J lost 6 bases. The CDR3 here is CAMDSGPGGSEAFF. The CDR3 DNA follows: TGTGCCATGGATTCGGGCCCAGGGGGCTCTGAAGCTTTCTTT.

This clone came up once. The genes are TRBV6-5 and TRBJ1-1; D is uncertain. V was pared by 1 base and J by 4 bases, with 13 bases between. The CDR3 has 15 amino acids. CDR1 MNHEY and CDR2 SVGAGI come from the germline V gene. As DNA, the CDR3 is TGTGCCAGCAGTTACTTTGGCCCGAGGGTCACTGAAGCTTTCTTT. This encodes CASSYFGPRVTEAFF.

The V call is TRBV15, the J call TRBJ2-7, with TRBD2 matching over 13 bases. Germline V gene data show CDR1 as LNHNV and CDR2 as YYDKDF (reference sequence). The CDR3 is made up of 16 amino acids. Trimming at V came to 5 bases and at J to 3 bases, leaving 7 bases not matched to a gene. The CDR3 sequence: CATSRTSGRSGYEQYF. CDR3 coding DNA: TGTGCCACCAGCCGGACTAGCGGGAGATCAGGCTACGAGCAGTACTTC.

This chain links TRBV27 with TRBJ1-1; TRBD1 aligns across 8 bases. CDR1 is MNHEY and CDR2 is SMNVEV in the germline V gene (reference sequence). Germline trimming cut 1 base from V and 5 bases from J; bases unmatched to any gene: 6. CDR3 length equals 15 residues. In nucleotides, the CDR3 is TGTGCCAGCAGTTTATATCAGGGGGCGGGTACTGAAGCTTTCTTT. Translation: CASSLYQGAGTEAFF.

The CDR3 protein is CASSLRGFSYNEQFF. DNA for the CDR3: TGTGCCAGCAGCTTAAGGGGCTTCTCCTACAATGAGCAGTTCTTC. The chain uses TRBV13 and TRBJ2-1, with D tentatively TRBD1 (5 bases). CDR3 length: 15 amino acids. Trimming took off 2 bases at V and 0 bases at J, with 8 bases between the two ends. Germline-derived CDR1 and CDR2 are PRHDT and FYEKMQ (reference sequence).